The T cell receptor beta chain under discussion was sequenced for a study of CD8+ T cells in alopecia areata. Germline V gene data show CDR1 as MGHRA and CDR2 as YSYEKL. This CDR3 region has 15 residues. V was clipped by 1 base and J by 3 bases; unmatched bases: 6. The table lists this clone with a count of one. Extracted RNA was reverse transcribed, and the resulting cDNA served as sequencing template. This table comes from immunoSEQ multiplex PCR, and its TCRdb copy is limited to in-frame clones, with some not included. This table has under 200,000 clones, approximately 65% appearing once. The treatment: oral pan-JAK inhibitor, 5-10 mg twice daily.

The TCR sequence derives from a human donor with alopecia areata. The material was CD4+ T cells sorted from blood, obtained at week 4, from a patient treated with tofacitinib. The chain couples TRBV4-1 to TRBJ2-7; TRBD1 aligns across 7 bases. The CDR3 loop reads CASSQGDRDSYEQYF. The CDR3 region has the DNA TGCGCCAGCAGCCAAGGGGACCGGGACAGCTACGAGCAGTACTTC.